The 21 T cell receptor beta chains in this list originate from one sample, sequenced in a study of identical twins. Each CDR3 protein is one row after TCRdb ran MiXCR on the 5' RACE reads. The top ten clones hold 0.8% to 1% of a sample with just over 500,000 distinct CDR3 sequences, roughly a fifth of them seen once. These same records also appear under a second study, on T cells expressing NK-cell markers.

Material for sequencing was CD4+ T cells sorted from blood. The origin of the receptors is a woman aged 18-30 years in good health.

This clonotype was seen a handful of times. The V call is TRBV20-1, the J call TRBJ2-5; unclear D gene. Germline V gene data show CDR1 as DFQATT and CDR2 as SNEGSKA (reference sequence). The CDR3 has 12 residues. Trimming pared 6 bases from V and 0 bases from J, leaving 8 bases between. The CDR3 DNA sequence: TGCAGTGCCCCCGTGTACCAAGAGACCCAGTACTTC. This gives the protein CSAPVYQETQYF.

This clonotype turned up a few times. The gene calls are TRBV4-3 and TRBJ2-7; unclear D gene. The CDR3 consists of 15 residues. The V gene's germline CDR1 is LGHNA and CDR2 YSLEER. The ends were cut back, 4 bases at V and 3 bases at J, with 16 bases in the middle. CDR3 in amino acids: CASSRDGPGGYEQYF. Here the CDR3 DNA reads TGCGCCAGCAGCCGAGACGGTCCCGGTGGCTACGAGCAGTACTTC.

A word on this clonotype: A much larger clone lies one base from this, so it may be a read error. The chain recombines TRBV5-1 with TRBJ2-1, with D perhaps TRBD1 (5 bases). CDR1 is SGHRS and CDR2 is YFSETQ in the germline V gene. The CDR3 has 12 amino acids. The CDR3 is CTSSLGHNEQFF. DNA of the CDR3: TGCACCAGCAGCTTGGGGCACAATGAGCAGTTCTTC.

This clonotype was counted only a few times. The chain uses TRBV5-1 and TRBJ1-2, with a possible D match to TRBD1 (5 bases). The CDR3 length is 14 residues. The V gene lost 4 bases and the J gene lost 1 base, with 11 bases spanning the gap. Germline V gene data show CDR1 as SGHRS and CDR2 as YFSETQ. CDR3 sequence: CASSQGQLNYGYTF. DNA for the CDR3: TGCGCCAGCAGCCAAGGACAACTTAACTATGGCTACACCTTC.

The chain is built from TRBV2 and TRBJ2-1; D unresolved. Germline CDR1 reads SNHLY; CDR2 reads FYNNEI. V lost 7 bases, J lost 8 bases, and 6 bases lay in between. The CDR3 runs to 10 residues. In nucleotides, the CDR3 is TGTGCCAGCATTGAGGATGAGCAGTTCTTC. This sequence encodes CASIEDEQFF.

This sequence joins TRBV20-1 and TRBJ2-3, with D tentatively TRBD2 (6 bases). The germline V gene encodes CDR1 DFQATT and CDR2 SNEGSKA (reference sequence). The CDR3 spans 15 residues. Trimming pared 0 bases from V and 1 base from J, leaving 11 bases between. CDR3 nucleotides: TGCAGTGCTAGAGATTTTGGAGGGGGCACAGATACGCAGTATTTT. Residues: CSARDFGGGTDTQYF.

This clonotype came up a few times. This sequence joins TRBV2 and TRBJ1-5, with 8 bases lining up with TRBD1. The germline V gene encodes CDR1 SNHLY and CDR2 FYNNEI. V shed 3 bases, J shed 2 bases, and the junction held 0 bases outside the gene matches. There are 14 residues in the CDR3. CDR3 bases: TGTGCCAGCAGTGAGGACAGGGGCAATCAGCCCCAGCATTTT. Residues: CASSEDRGNQPQHF.

The chain uses TRBV30 and TRBJ2-2; no definite D call. The CDR3 loop spans 13 amino acids. CDR1 and CDR2 (germline): GTSNPN, SVGIG (reference sequence). V dropped 2 bases and J dropped 4 bases, with 8 bases sitting between them. The chain's CDR3 is CAWSPWGTGELFF. The CDR3 nucleotides are TGTGCCTGGAGTCCTTGGGGCACCGGGGAGCTGTTTTTT.

This clonotype was detected a few times. This chain joins TRBV12-3 or TRBV12-4 and TRBJ2-3, with 13 bases lining up with TRBD2. CDR3 length: 16 amino acids. With 7 bases clipped from V and 0 bases from J, the junction kept 4 bases outside the gene matches. The CDR3 DNA follows: TGTGCCAGCACCCGGGGACTAGCGGGGAGCACAGATACGCAGTATTTT. The encoded protein is CASTRGLAGSTDTQYF.

The rearrangement joins TRBV11-2 to TRBJ2-1; 9 nucleotides agree with TRBD2. V lost 4 bases to trimming and J lost 3 bases; unmatched junction nucleotides: 7. Germline loops: CDR1 SGHAT, CDR2 FQNNGV. The CDR3 has 16 amino acids. The CDR3 loop reads CASSSGVTSGYNEQFF. CDR3 DNA sequence: TGTGCCAGCAGCTCAGGCGTGACTAGCGGCTACAATGAGCAGTTCTTC.

The V gene is TRBV18, the J gene TRBJ2-7; no definite D call. This CDR3 spans 15 amino acids. Germline values: CDR1 KGHSH, CDR2 LQKENI. The V gene lost 2 bases and the J gene lost 7 bases, with 18 bases spanning the gap. DNA for the CDR3: TGTGCCAGCTCACCATCCCCCCTCGGAGCGAGGGAGCAGTACTTC. It encodes CASSPSPLGAREQYF.

J is TRBJ2-1 and V is TRBV5-8; D is tentatively TRBD1 or TRBD2 (6 bases each). CDR3 length: 16 amino acids. Trimming pared 4 bases from V and 8 bases from J, leaving 22 bases between. CDR1 is SGHTS, CDR2 YDEGEE, per germline. The CDR3 DNA reads as TGTGCCAGCAGCCACGGGACGGGGGCCACGGGGCATGAGCAGTTCTTC. Amino acid sequence: CASSHGTGATGHEQFF.

This rearrangement joins TRBV4-3 to TRBJ1-2; D is unresolved. Germline CDR1 LGHNA, CDR2 YSLEER. Trimming removed 4 bases from V and 5 bases from J, with 14 bases in between. The length of the CDR3 is 14 residues. In DNA form, the CDR3 reads TGCGCCAGCAGCCCCGAACTAGTCCGGTATGGCTACACCTTC. As protein: CASSPELVRYGYTF.

This clonotype was counted ten times or more. The V gene is TRBV5-1, the J gene TRBJ1-1; no clear D. The germline V and J ends were trimmed by 4 bases and 1 base, with 17 bases remaining between them. CDR3 length: 16 amino acids. Germline CDR1 and CDR2: SGHRS and YFSETQ. This CDR3 is CASSREAGRANTEAFF. The CDR3 DNA sequence: TGCGCCAGCAGCAGGGAGGCAGGACGCGCGAACACTGAAGCTTTCTTT.

The chain employs TRBV2 and TRBJ2-1, with D perhaps TRBD1 or TRBD2 (5 bases each). Germline V gene lookup returns CDR1 SNHLY and CDR2 FYNNEI. Trimming took 4 bases from V and 10 from J, leaving 11 bases between them. The CDR3 has 12 amino acids. The CDR3 loop reads CASSGDRDEQFF. The DNA for the CDR3 is TGTGCCAGCAGTGGAGATAGGGACGAGCAGTTCTTC.

This chain joins TRBV6-5 and TRBJ1-2; D is perhaps TRBD1 (5 bases). Per the germline V gene, CDR1 is MNHEY and CDR2 is SVGAGI. V was cut by 2 bases and J by 5 bases, with 12 bases left in between. This CDR3 spans 14 amino acids. The CDR3 DNA reads as TGTGCCAGCAGTTACGACACAGGCCGTTATGGCTACACCTTC. Translated: CASSYDTGRYGYTF.

The J gene is TRBJ2-1, the V gene TRBV5-1, with 14 nucleotides matching TRBD2. The germline CDR1 and CDR2 sequences are SGHRS and YFSETQ. V shed 4 bases, J shed 2 bases, and the junction held 8 bases outside the gene matches. The length of the CDR3 is 18 residues. CDR3 sequence (DNA): TGCGCCAGCAGCACGGGGACTAGCGGGAGTTTCGCCTACAATGAGCAGTTCTTC. Amino acids: CASSTGTSGSFAYNEQFF.

In this sample, this clonotype turned up a few times. V gene TRBV7-9 combines with J gene TRBJ2-7; 7 bases match TRBD2. The germline CDR1 and CDR2 sequences are SEHNR and FQNEAQ (reference sequence). This CDR3 comprises 14 residues. The ends lost 3 bases at V and 7 bases at J; junction bases unmatched: 9. The CDR3 DNA is TGTGCCAGCAGCTTGAACAGCGGGACTGGGGAGCAGTACTTC. Translated: CASSLNSGTGEQYF.

The chain recombines TRBV6-5 with TRBJ1-5; D call uncertain. V was clipped by 0 bases and J by 4 bases, with 10 bases between them. Germline V gene lookup returns CDR1 MNHEY and CDR2 SVGAGI. The CDR3 is 15 amino acids. CDR3 sequence (DNA): TGTGCCAGCAGTTACTCGGACGGATCTAATCAGCCCCAGCATTTT. Translating gives CASSYSDGSNQPQHF.

This chain connects TRBV14 to TRBJ2-1; TRBD2 agrees at 7 bases. The CDR3 has 14 residues. Germline trimming cut 2 bases from V and 9 bases from J; bases unmatched to any gene: 7. Germline CDR1 SGHDN, CDR2 FVKESK. The CDR3 region has the DNA TGTGCCAGCAGCCAACCTGGGGAGGGGCCTGAGCAGTTCTTC. Its translation: CASSQPGEGPEQFF.

This clonotype was seen more than once but under ten times. The V call is TRBV3-1, the J call TRBJ2-3; 10 bases align to TRBD2. V lost 8 bases and J lost 4; bases outside the gene matches: 12. CDR3 length: 16 amino acids. In germline, CDR1 is LGHDT, CDR2 YNNKEL (reference sequence). The CDR3 nucleotides read TGTGCCAGCCGCCCAGATAGGACTAGCGGCCCAGATACGCAGTATTTT. Translation: CASRPDRTSGPDTQYF.